Listed here are 27 T cell receptor beta chains from one sample, sequenced in a study of cytomegalovirus exposure and HLA in healthy donors. Primers: 60 Vbeta forward and 13 Jbeta reverse. Sequencing used immunoSEQ multiplex PCR; TCRdb keeps in-frame clones, though not all of them. The sample records 150,000 to 200,000 clones, around 81% being singletons. The source material was PBMCs. These receptors all come from a woman in her late teens or twenties in good health and CMV-seropositive.

The chain couples TRBV9 to TRBJ1-1, with a weak D call TRBD1 (5 bases). The CDR3 covers 12 residues. Trimming cost V 4 bases and J 7 bases, with 11 bases left between them. Per germline, CDR1 SGDLS and CDR2 YYNGEE. This CDR3 is CASSSGHLEAFF. Written as DNA, the CDR3 is TGTGCCAGCAGCTCCGGACACCTTGAAGCTTTCTTT.

V gene TRBV6-1 combines with J gene TRBJ1-1, with a tentative D call TRBD1 (6 bases). V shed 2 bases and J shed 5 bases, with 6 bases lying between them. Germline V gene data show CDR1 as MNHNS and CDR2 as SASEGT. The CDR3 is 12 amino acids. CDR3 in DNA: TGTGCCAGCAGTGAAAGGGGGACTGAAGCTTTCTTT. Translating it yields CASSERGTEAFF.

The rearrangement joins TRBV18 to TRBJ2-5, with D uncertain. Germline V gene data show CDR1 as KGHSH and CDR2 as LQKENI. V shed 5 bases and J shed 3 bases, with 7 bases lying between them. The CDR3 has 12 residues. The DNA for the CDR3 is TGTGCCAGCTCAAAGGCGGAAGAGACCCAGTACTTC. It codes for CASSKAEETQYF.

The rearrangement joins TRBV5-6 to TRBJ1-2; D unclear. Germline V gene sequence: CDR1 SGHDT, CDR2 YYEEEE. V was cut by 0 bases and J by 5 bases, with 5 bases left in between. The CDR3 runs to 12 residues. The chain's CDR3 is CASSLAQYGYTF. Written as DNA, the CDR3 is TGTGCCAGCAGCTTGGCACAGTATGGCTACACCTTC.

This clone occurred once. J is TRBJ1-5 and V is TRBV2, with D uncertain. Germline assignment: CDR1 SNHLY and CDR2 FYNNEI. CDR3 length: 15 amino acids. Trimming left V 6 bases short and J 2 bases short, with 14 bases between. CDR3 bases: TGTGCCAGCAGGAGGGAGGTCTCGGGCAATCAGCCCCAGCATTTT. This encodes CASRREVSGNQPQHF.

A single count supports this clone. The rearrangement links TRBV6-1 to TRBJ1-2; no firm D call. CDR3 size: 14 residues. V was shortened by 1 base and J by 2 bases, with 8 bases between the two germline ends. The germline V gene has CDR1 MNHNS and CDR2 SASEGT. CDR3 residues: CASSEETPNYGYTF. The DNA of the CDR3 is TGTGCCAGCAGTGAAGAAACACCCAACTATGGCTACACCTTC.

CDR3 protein: CSVVRGGEGFGYTF. The CDR3 coding sequence is TGCAGCGTCGTGCGCGGGGGCGAGGGGTTCGGCTACACCTTC. The chain combines TRBV29-1 with TRBJ1-2; tentative D call: TRBD1 (6 bases). This CDR3 has 14 residues. Germline CDR1 and CDR2: SQVTM and ANQGSEA. The ends were cut back, 6 bases at V and 8 bases at J, with 22 bases in the middle.

V usage is TRBV28 and J usage is TRBJ1-3, with D perhaps TRBD1 (5 bases). There are 15 residues in the CDR3. V lost 5 bases and J 3 bases, leaving 14 bases between the germline ends. Germline CDR1 and CDR2: MDHEN and SYDVKM. DNA for the CDR3: TGTGCCAGCAGTACACAGGCTACGCTTGGAAACACCATATATTTT. It translates to CASSTQATLGNTIYF.

As regards this clone: A far larger clone differs by one base, so this is likely a read error. This chain uses TRBV11-3 with TRBJ2-2, with 11 bases aligning to TRBD2. The germline V gene has CDR1 SGHNT and CDR2 YENEEA. With V trimmed by 5 bases and J by 4 bases, 0 bases remained unmatched. The CDR3 loop spans 14 amino acids. The CDR3 region is CASSLAGGTGELFF. CDR3 nucleotide sequence: TGTGCCAGCAGCCTAGCGGGGGGCACCGGGGAGCTGTTTTTT.

This chain links TRBV19 with TRBJ1-5, with 8 bases matching TRBD1. Germline V gene lookup returns CDR1 LNHDA and CDR2 SQIVND (reference sequence). The CDR3 runs to 14 residues. V lost 5 bases to trimming and J lost 8 bases; unmatched junction nucleotides: 8. The CDR3 region is CASSDRGSIKPQHF. CDR3 nucleotides: TGTGCCAGTAGTGACAGGGGCAGTATTAAGCCCCAGCATTTT.

J is TRBJ2-2 and V is TRBV6-1; no clear D. The ends were cut back, 5 bases at V and 6 bases at J, with 10 bases in the middle. This CDR3 comprises 13 residues. Looked up from germline, CDR1 is MNHNS and CDR2 is SASEGT. In DNA form, the CDR3 reads TGTGCCAGCAGTCCGGTTGGTGCCGGGGAGCTGTTTTTT. As protein: CASSPVGAGELFF.

The count of this clone is one. The V call is TRBV7-9, the J call TRBJ1-3; D may be TRBD1 (6 bases). The CDR3 is made up of 14 amino acids. Germline-derived CDR1 and CDR2 are SEHNR and FQNEAQ (reference sequence). Trimming left V 6 bases short and J 5 bases short, with 14 bases between. The CDR3 region has the DNA TGTGCCAGCAGTCAAATGGACAGTAGAAACACCATATATTTT. It is translated as CASSQMDSRNTIYF.

In its sample, this clone was seen once. V is TRBV28 and J is TRBJ1-1, with D possibly TRBD1 on 5 matching bases. The ends were cut back, 7 bases at V and 4 bases at J, with 16 bases in the middle. The CDR3 loop spans 14 amino acids. Germline V lookup: CDR1 MDHEN, CDR2 SYDVKM. CDR3 amino acids: CASNFGGWGTEAFF. In nucleotides, the CDR3 is TGTGCCAGCAACTTCGGGGGATGGGGCACTGAAGCTTTCTTT.

This rearrangement joins TRBV6-1 to TRBJ2-6; D is uncertain. Per germline, CDR1 MNHNS and CDR2 SASEGT. The CDR3 consists of 16 residues. V lost 0 bases and J 1 base, leaving 7 bases between the germline ends. The DNA of the CDR3 is TGTGCCAGCAGTGAAGCAGACGGGTCTGGGGCCAACGTCCTGACTTTC. Translating it yields CASSEADGSGANVLTF.

The chain carries TRBV4-1 and TRBJ1-6; 8 nucleotides line up with TRBD1. The CDR3 is made up of 17 amino acids. V lost 4 bases to trimming and J lost 9 bases; unmatched junction nucleotides: 14. From germline, CDR1 is MGHRA and CDR2 YSYEKL. The CDR3 here is CASSRTPPGGAGSPLHF. The CDR3 DNA is TGCGCCAGCAGCCGTACCCCCCCAGGGGGCGCGGGTTCACCCCTCCACTTT.

The V and J genes are TRBV19 and TRBJ1-5; TRBD1 agrees at 8 bases. Germline values: CDR1 LNHDA, CDR2 SQIVND (reference sequence). The length of the CDR3 is 18 residues. Trimming at V came to 0 bases and at J to 4 bases, leaving 11 bases not matched to a gene. The CDR3 sequence is CASSIDLFRTGLNQPQHF. CDR3 bases: TGTGCCAGTAGTATAGATCTATTTAGGACAGGGCTGAATCAGCCCCAGCATTTT.

The chain joins TRBV6-5 to TRBJ2-5; 15 bases are shared with TRBD2. CDR3 length: 13 amino acids. V dropped 10 bases and J dropped 7; count of bases not matched to a gene: 4. CDR1 and CDR2 from the germline V gene are MNHEY and SVGAGI. The CDR3 DNA is TGTGCCACCAGGACTAGCGGGGGGGGGACCCAGTACTTC. Protein: CATRTSGGGTQYF.

The J gene is TRBJ2-1, the V gene TRBV7-3, with D maybe TRBD2 (6 bases). CDR3 length: 14 residues. V was clipped by 2 bases and J by 7 bases, with 12 bases between them. Germline V gene sequence: CDR1 SGHTA, CDR2 FQGTGA. CDR3 loop: CASSLLGEENEQFF. For the CDR3, the DNA is TGTGCCAGCAGCTTACTCGGGGAGGAGAATGAGCAGTTCTTC.

CDR3 DNA: TGTGCCAGCAGAAGAGACACCGGGGAGCTGTTTTTT. Encoded protein: CASRRDTGELFF. V gene TRBV27 combines with J gene TRBJ2-2; D is ambiguous. CDR1 is MNHEY, CDR2 SMNVEV, per germline (reference sequence). This CDR3 has 12 amino acids. Between the trimmed V and J ends, which lost 6 bases and 3 bases, there was a span of 5 bases.

The chain joins TRBV7-2 to TRBJ2-3; no reliable D call. The CDR3 is 13 amino acids. V lost 1 base to trimming and J lost 5 bases, with 7 bases between them. Germline V gives CDR1 SGHTA, CDR2 FQGNSA. CDR3 DNA: TGTGCCAGCAGCTTAGTATATCGAGATACGCAGTATTTT. Protein product: CASSLVYRDTQYF.

The CDR3 bases are TGCGCCAGCAGCCAGGGGGGGAACACTGAAGCTTTCTTT. This encodes CASSQGGNTEAFF. The chain uses TRBV4-3 and TRBJ1-1, with D tentatively TRBD1 (5 bases). The CDR3 is 13 residues long. V gave up 3 bases and J gave up 1 base, with 6 bases separating them. Germline V gene data show CDR1 as LGHNA and CDR2 as YSLEER.

The chain recombines TRBV7-2 with TRBJ2-2, with 14 nucleotides matching TRBD2. The germline CDR1 and CDR2 sequences are SGHTA and FQGNSA. V dropped 6 bases and J dropped 1; count of bases not matched to a gene: 4. There are 17 residues in the CDR3. This chain's CDR3 is CASSRTSGGKNTGELFF. CDR3 coding DNA: TGTGCCAGCAGTCGGACTAGCGGGGGGAAGAACACCGGGGAGCTGTTTTTT.

This chain joins TRBV6-1 and TRBJ2-7; possible D gene TRBD1, 7 bases. Germline V gives CDR1 MNHNS, CDR2 SASEGT. The V gene lost 1 base and the J gene lost 5 bases, with 15 bases spanning the gap. This CDR3 spans 15 amino acids. CDR3 sequence: CASSEGRRGRNEQYV. CDR3 DNA: TGTGCCAGCAGTGAAGGTCGGAGGGGGCGCAACGAGCAGTACGTC.

V usage is TRBV19 and J usage is TRBJ1-5, with 7 bases identical to TRBD1. J lost 5 bases, V lost 6 bases, and 10 bases had no gene match. The CDR3 covers 15 residues. Germline loops: CDR1 LNHDA, CDR2 SQIVND (reference sequence). For the CDR3, the DNA is TGTGCCAGTAGCAGACGACAGGGAAGGGATCAGCCCCAGCATTTT. Protein sequence: CASSRRQGRDQPQHF.

This clone was recorded a few times. The rearrangement joins TRBV7-9 to TRBJ1-5; 10 nucleotides match TRBD1. Trimming cost V 6 bases and J 5 bases; bases outside gene matches: 4. The CDR3 totals 14 residues. Per germline, CDR1 SEHNR and CDR2 FQNEAQ (reference sequence). The CDR3 here is CASSRDRGDQPQHF. DNA for the CDR3: TGTGCCAGCAGTCGGGACAGGGGAGATCAGCCCCAGCATTTT.

This rearrangement joins TRBV28 to TRBJ1-3; TRBD1 is a possible D gene (6 bases). CDR3 size: 14 residues. The germline V and J ends were trimmed by 8 bases and 1 base, with 12 bases remaining between them. Germline V gene data show CDR1 as MDHEN and CDR2 as SYDVKM. This CDR3 reads CASWGGASGNTIYF. The CDR3 bases are TGTGCCAGCTGGGGGGGGGCATCTGGAAACACCATATATTTT.

A note on this clone: This likely comes from a read error, as the CDR3 has no conserved phenylalanine or tryptophan at its end. Because the CDR3's place on the DNA is in doubt, the DNA is left out and the CDR3 is given as listed by TCRdb. J is TRBJ1-1 and V is TRBV28; TRBD1, the D gene given by the table, was not confirmed from the DNA. Germline CDR1 MDHEN, CDR2 SYDVKM. The CDR3 length equals 13 residues, ends included. This CDR3 reads CASREPGTGALWC.